These 7 T cell receptor beta chains share one sample of origin, sequenced in a study of CD4 and CD8 cells across lung adenocarcinoma regions. TCRdb re-called the PCR reads with MiXCR, one entry per CDR3 protein. The data show 14,000 or so distinct CDR3 sequences, around 45% seen once. Sequencing was done on a sample of CD4+ T cells from the center of a lung tumor. These TCRs come from a male donor with lung adenocarcinoma. The CD4 and CD8 labels of this study may be unreliable.

This clonotype was seen at least ten times. Here the CDR3 reads CASSSGNTGELFF. CDR3 DNA sequence: TGTGCCAGCAGTTCGGGGAACACCGGGGAGCTGTTTTTT. V usage is TRBV27 and J usage is TRBJ2-2; D gene uncertain. Germline-derived CDR1 and CDR2 are MNHEY and SMNVEV (reference sequence). The CDR3 loop spans 13 amino acids. V lost 4 bases, J lost 1 base, and 4 bases lay in between.

By proportion, this clonotype is medium-sized (0.01 to 0.1%). The V gene is TRBV10-3, the J gene TRBJ2-7; no firm D call. The CDR3 spans 14 residues. The V gene lost 1 base and the J gene lost 3 bases, with 10 bases spanning the gap. The germline CDR1 and CDR2 sequences are ENHRY and SYGVKD. Written as DNA, the CDR3 is TGTGCCATCAGTGAGTTGGTCGGATACTACGAGCAGTACTTC. Translation gives CAISELVGYYEQYF.

There are many counts of this clonotype. The gene calls are TRBV6-1 and TRBJ1-2; D is unresolved. The CDR3 loop spans 13 amino acids. The germline CDR1 and CDR2 sequences are MNHNS and SASEGT. V gave up 6 bases and J gave up 4 bases, with 12 bases separating them. The CDR3 region has the DNA TGTGCCAGCAGACAAGGAGTAATCTATGGCTACACCTTC. Amino acids: CASRQGVIYGYTF.

This clonotype was counted ten times or more. The genes are TRBV12-3 or TRBV12-4 and TRBJ2-7; 7 nucleotides agree with TRBD2. J was trimmed by 2 bases and V by 6 bases; bases with no gene match: 7. The CDR3 covers 14 residues. The CDR3 loop reads CASSPLRETYEQYF. As DNA, the CDR3 is TGTGCCAGCAGCCCGCTGCGGGAGACCTACGAGCAGTACTTC.

The gene calls are TRBV7-6 and TRBJ2-2; D ambiguous. Germline V gene sequence: CDR1 SGHVS, CDR2 FNYEAQ. V lost 1 base to trimming and J lost 4 bases, with 7 bases between them. The CDR3 is made up of 14 amino acids. The CDR3 reads CASSLGLATGELFF. DNA for the CDR3: TGTGCCAGCAGCTTAGGTTTGGCCACCGGGGAGCTGTTTTTT.

This clonotype showed up just a few times. The chain carries TRBV6-1 and TRBJ2-2; TRBD1 agrees at 8 bases. CDR1 and CDR2 from the germline V gene are MNHNS and SASEGT. This CDR3 contains 12 residues. After removal of 8 bases from V and 8 bases from J, the junction contained 4 bases not matched to a gene. The CDR3 protein is CASLRDRGELFF. The CDR3 DNA sequence: TGTGCCAGCCTCCGGGACAGGGGGGAGCTGTTTTTT.

This clonotype has just one count. DNA of the CDR3: TGTGCCAGTCAGACAGGGGGCGCCTACAATGAGCAGTACTTC. This gives the protein CASQTGGAYNEQYF. J is TRBJ2-1 and V is TRBV6-1; 10 positions match TRBD1. With the DNA end fitting TRBJ2-7 better, the J assignment may be wrong. Germline loops: CDR1 MNHNS, CDR2 SASEGT. CDR3 size: 14 residues.